This passage covers 25 T cell receptor beta chains from one sample sequenced in a study of cytomegalovirus exposure and HLA in healthy donors. Both 60 Vbeta primers and 13 Jbeta primers went into the PCR. The data were produced by immunoSEQ multiplex PCR, yet TCRdb's version contains in-frame clones alone and is incomplete. The sample has over 120,000 clones; approximately 80% are singletons. The sequenced sample consisted of PBMCs. The receptors come from a man over 45 in good health and CMV-seronegative.

This chain uses TRBV6-5 with TRBJ2-7; 7 bases line up with TRBD2. V shed 2 bases and J 7 bases; nucleotides not matched to a gene: 14. CDR3 length: 16 amino acids. Germline lookup yields CDR1 MNHEY and CDR2 SVGAGI. The CDR3 loop reads CASSYLSSGNEGEQYF. The CDR3 region has the DNA TGTGCCAGCAGTTACCTAAGCAGCGGGAATGAGGGGGAGCAGTACTTC.

The chain couples TRBV19 to TRBJ2-1; D uncertain. Trimming took off 4 bases at V and 5 bases at J, with 3 bases between the two ends. The CDR3 is 11 residues long. CDR1 and CDR2 from the germline V gene are LNHDA and SQIVND (reference sequence). The CDR3, as DNA: TGTGCCAGTAGTACAAACAATGAGCAGTTCTTC. This sequence encodes CASSTNNEQFF.

Concerning this clone itself: In the same sample, other DNA sequences code for this CDR3. This chain connects TRBV6-1 to TRBJ1-2; D is ambiguous. CDR1 MNHNS and CDR2 SASEGT come from the germline V gene. The CDR3 is 12 amino acids. Trimming took off 3 bases at V and 8 bases at J, with 10 bases between the two ends. This CDR3 is CASSERVGGYTF. CDR3 DNA: TGTGCCAGCAGTGAGAGGGTAGGCGGCTACACCTTC.

The V gene is TRBV28, the J gene TRBJ1-5; D ambiguous. There are 12 residues in the CDR3. Per the germline V gene, CDR1 is MDHEN and CDR2 is SYDVKM. V dropped 7 bases and J dropped 4 bases, with 8 bases sitting between them. The CDR3 DNA reads as TGTGCCAGCACTACAGAGAATCAGCCCCAGCATTTT. Translated, it gives CASTTENQPQHF.

The chain couples TRBV4-1 to TRBJ2-1, with 8 bases fitting TRBD2. In germline, CDR1 is MGHRA, CDR2 YSYEKL. The CDR3 runs 17 residues. With V trimmed by 0 bases and J by 7 bases, 11 bases remained unmatched. CDR3: CASSQEQSGGRQNEQFF. The DNA for the CDR3 is TGCGCCAGCAGCCAAGAACAGTCGGGCGGGAGGCAAAATGAGCAGTTCTTC.

V and J are TRBV7-9 and TRBJ1-2; 7 bases map to TRBD1. V dropped 1 base and J dropped 5; count of bases not matched to a gene: 7. This CDR3 spans 15 amino acids. Per the germline V gene, CDR1 is SEHNR and CDR2 is FQNEAQ (reference sequence). The CDR3 nucleotides are TGTGCCAGCAGCTTAGATGTTGGGACAGCTTATGGCTACACCTTC. As protein: CASSLDVGTAYGYTF.

The chain combines TRBV19 with TRBJ1-5, with TRBD1 matching over 7 bases. CDR3 length: 17 residues. The J segment lost 3 bases and the V segment lost 7 bases, leaving 15 bases of the junction unmatched. Germline V lookup: CDR1 LNHDA, CDR2 SQIVND (reference sequence). The CDR3 here is CASTHSLRGGVNQPQHF. The CDR3 nucleotides read TGTGCCAGTACCCATTCTTTGAGAGGGGGCGTCAATCAGCCCCAGCATTTT.

In this sample, this clone turned up a few times. The chain combines TRBV7-9 with TRBJ1-2; 9 bases fit TRBD1. Per germline, CDR1 SEHNR and CDR2 FQNEAQ (reference sequence). With 10 bases clipped from V and 8 bases from J, the junction kept 14 bases outside the gene matches. The length of the CDR3 is 14 residues. CDR3 in amino acids: CATYRDRVPDGYTF. DNA for the CDR3: TGTGCCACATACCGGGACAGGGTTCCGGACGGCTACACCTTC.

Details on this clone: One end of the junction does not line up with germline, which may come from a read error. V is TRBV6-1 and J is TRBJ2-2; D gene ambiguous. Germline CDR1 reads MNHNS; CDR2 reads SASEGT. The CDR3 length is 12 residues. The CDR3 spells CAGRLNTGELFF. The DNA for the CDR3 is TGTGCCGGCAGACTGAACACCGGGGAGCTGTTTTTT.

The V call is TRBV28, the J call TRBJ2-3; 7 bases match TRBD1. The trim removed 6 bases at V and 2 bases at J, leaving 5 bases unmatched. This CDR3 is 14 amino acids long. The germline gives CDR1 MDHEN, CDR2 SYDVKM. The CDR3 nucleotides read TGTGCCAGCAGGTGGGACAGCAACACAGATACGCAGTATTTT. Its protein product is CASRWDSNTDTQYF.

This chain links TRBV7-9 with TRBJ2-3, with 9 bases that match TRBD2. This CDR3 is 18 amino acids long. J gave up 2 bases and V 1 base, and 10 bases lay outside the gene matches. CDR1 is SEHNR and CDR2 is FQNEAQ in the germline V gene (reference sequence). DNA for the CDR3: TGTGCCAGCAGCTTAGGAGTAGTAGCGGGGGATTACACAGATACGCAGTATTTT. Translating it yields CASSLGVVAGDYTDTQYF.

This chain uses TRBV29-1 with TRBJ2-2, with 8 bases aligning to TRBD2. The length of the CDR3 is 15 residues. V lost 4 bases and J lost 0; bases outside the gene matches: 4. The V gene's germline CDR1 is SQVTM and CDR2 ANQGSEA. The CDR3 nucleotides read TGCAGCGTTGCCGGGCGGGAGGCGAACACCGGGGAGCTGTTTTTT. Translated: CSVAGREANTGELFF.

Comment on this clone: One end of the junction does not line up with germline, which may come from a read error. Other DNA sequences of this sample code for an identical CDR3. The chain has TRBV30 and TRBJ2-3; 7 bases map to TRBD2. CDR3 length: 17 residues. Per the germline V gene, CDR1 is GTSNPN and CDR2 is SVGIG (reference sequence). CDR3 nucleotide sequence: TGTGCCTGGAGTCGAATACTAGCGACGGGAGACACAGATACACAGTATTTT. It specifies CAWSRILATGDTDTQYF.

This chain connects TRBV5-1 to TRBJ2-1; TRBD1 agrees at 7 bases. V lost 4 bases to trimming and J lost 10 bases; unmatched junction nucleotides: 11. Germline CDR1 and CDR2: SGHRS and YFSETQ. This CDR3 is 14 amino acids long. The CDR3 sequence is CASSPTGRLQEQFF. As DNA, the CDR3 is TGCGCCAGCAGCCCGACAGGGCGGTTGCAGGAGCAGTTCTTC. Full variable domain (outside the CDR3, taken from reference TRBV5-1 and TRBJ2-1): KAGVTQTPRYLIKTRGQQVTLSCSPISGHRSVSWYQQTPGQGLQFLFEYFSETQRNKGNFPGRFSGRQFSNSRSEMNVSTLELGDSALYLCASSPTGRLQEQFFGPGTRLTVL.

The chain uses TRBV5-1 and TRBJ1-4; D not certain. The germline V gene encodes CDR1 SGHRS and CDR2 YFSETQ. Trimming pared 0 bases from V and 0 bases from J, leaving 9 bases between. The CDR3 covers 16 residues. In nucleotides, the CDR3 is TGCGCCAGCAGCTTGGTTTCGAGTACAACTAATGAAAAACTGTTTTTT. This translates into CASSLVSSTTNEKLFF.

This chain links TRBV27 with TRBJ1-1; D is unclear. Germline CDR1 reads MNHEY; CDR2 reads SMNVEV (reference sequence). The CDR3 spans 14 residues. Trimming cost V 2 bases and J 1 base, with 8 bases left between them. CDR3 residues: CASSLAEANTEAFF. In DNA, the CDR3 is TGTGCCAGCAGTTTAGCAGAGGCGAACACTGAAGCTTTCTTT.

The chain combines TRBV5-1 with TRBJ2-1, with 11 bases fitting TRBD2. There are 16 residues in the CDR3. V gave up 10 bases and J gave up 9 bases; unmatched junction bases: 18. Germline assignment: CDR1 SGHRS and CDR2 YFSETQ. CDR3 sequence: CASTTSGGAPPGEQFF. In DNA, the CDR3 is TGCGCCTCGACCACTAGCGGGGGAGCCCCTCCGGGTGAGCAGTTCTTC.

The gene calls are TRBV19 and TRBJ2-7; 8 nucleotides line up with TRBD2. V lost 11 bases, J lost 7 bases, and 10 bases stayed unmatched. Germline loops: CDR1 LNHDA, CDR2 SQIVND (reference sequence). The CDR3 extends over 12 amino acids. Here the CDR3 reads CASGGRWGEQYF. The CDR3 region has the DNA TGTGCCTCGGGGGGGCGATGGGGGGAGCAGTACTTC.

CDR3 in DNA: TGTGCCACCTCATCGACGGGAAGCACCTTC. Translated, it gives CATSSTGSTF. This chain uses TRBV6-1 with TRBJ1-2; D remains unclear. Looked up from germline, CDR1 is MNHNS and CDR2 is SASEGT. The CDR3 is 10 residues long. The V gene lost 10 bases and the J gene lost 13 bases, with 16 bases spanning the gap.

The rearrangement uses TRBV9 and TRBJ2-3; 8 bases agree with TRBD2. The V gene's germline CDR1 is SGDLS and CDR2 YYNGEE. V lost 4 bases to trimming and J lost 0 bases; unmatched junction nucleotides: 16. The CDR3 is 19 residues long. CDR3 sequence (DNA): TGTGCCAGCAGCCCGCGGCGGGGGGTGATGAGAACTAGCACAGATACGCAGTATTTT. It encodes CASSPRRGVMRTSTDTQYF.

This chain connects TRBV7-6 to TRBJ2-7, with 11 positions matching TRBD1. This CDR3 has 17 amino acids. The V segment lost 1 base and the J segment 3 bases; nucleotides outside the gene matches: 8. Germline V gene data show CDR1 as SGHVS and CDR2 as FNYEAQ. This CDR3 is CASSLGPGTGGIYEQYF. CDR3 bases: TGTGCCAGCAGCTTAGGCCCAGGGACAGGGGGTATCTACGAGCAGTACTTC.

This clone was observed a single time. The chain employs TRBV30 and TRBJ2-3; TRBD2 matches at 11 bases. Trimming took 4 bases from V and 2 from J; bases not matched to a gene: 5. Germline CDR1 and CDR2: GTSNPN and SVGIG (reference sequence). The CDR3 consists of 15 residues. CDR3 nucleotides: TGTGCCTGGACTAAGGGACTAGCGGACACAGATACGCAGTATTTT. Its translation: CAWTKGLADTDTQYF.

V usage is TRBV5-1 and J usage is TRBJ2-1; D may be TRBD1 (5 bases). V lost 5 bases to trimming and J lost 6 bases, with 18 bases between them. CDR3 length: 15 amino acids. Germline lookup yields CDR1 SGHRS and CDR2 YFSETQ. CDR3 in amino acids: CASREGAPRVNEQFF. The CDR3 DNA reads TGCGCCAGCAGGGAAGGGGCGCCTCGGGTCAATGAGCAGTTCTTC.

The J gene is TRBJ2-5, the V gene TRBV5-6; 14 nucleotides line up with TRBD2. Germline V gene sequence: CDR1 SGHDT, CDR2 YYEEEE. CDR3 length: 18 amino acids. Germline trimming cut 7 bases from V and 4 bases from J; bases unmatched to any gene: 15. CDR3 nucleotides: TGTGCCAGCTGCCACGGGACTAGCGGGGGTGGATCTGCAGAGACCCAGTACTTC. Encoded protein: CASCHGTSGGGSAETQYF. The entire variable domain, with the rest obtained from reference TRBV5-6 and TRBJ2-5, is as follows: DAGVTQSPTHLIKTRGQQVTLRCSPKSGHDTVSWYQQALGQGPQFIFQYYEEEERQRGNFPDRFSGHQFPNYSSELNVNALLLGDSALYLCASCHGTSGGGSAETQYFGPGTRLLVL.

The chain is built from TRBV27 and TRBJ1-6; possible D gene TRBD1, 5 bases. Germline lookup yields CDR1 MNHEY and CDR2 SMNVEV (reference sequence). This CDR3 comprises 12 residues. V shed 6 bases and J shed 7 bases, with 7 bases lying between them. CDR3 in amino acids: CASRQDNSPLHF. CDR3 coding DNA: TGTGCCAGCAGACAGGACAATTCACCCCTCCACTTT.